This T cell receptor beta chain was sequenced for a study of blood T cells in healthy people across ages. Regarding the study as a whole: A strong correlation between TCR beta diversity and naive T cell percentage was seen.

The CDR3 sequence is 15 residues long. The germline CDR1 and CDR2 sequences are DFQATT and SNEGSKA (reference sequence). V lost 0 bases and J lost 9; bases outside the gene matches: 8. About this clonotype itself: As yet, its antigen is unknown.

PCR was performed a second time for roughly 7 to 11 cycles using a sample-barcoded 5' primer and a J-beta primer mix. A template-switch adaptor containing 12 random nucleotides labeled each cDNA molecule. MiXCR was run by TCRdb on the 5' RACE reads, yielding one entry per CDR3 protein. The sample includes around 1.7 million distinct CDR3 sequences, roughly 30% of them seen just once. The sample taken for sequencing was blood. The rearrangement joins TRBV20-1 to TRBJ2-1; 10 bases line up with TRBD1. The sequence came from a woman in her thirties in good health. The CDR3 region has the DNA TGCAGTGCTAGAGAACGACAGGGGGCGACGGGTGAGCAGTTCTTC. Amino acid sequence: CSARERQGATGEQFF.